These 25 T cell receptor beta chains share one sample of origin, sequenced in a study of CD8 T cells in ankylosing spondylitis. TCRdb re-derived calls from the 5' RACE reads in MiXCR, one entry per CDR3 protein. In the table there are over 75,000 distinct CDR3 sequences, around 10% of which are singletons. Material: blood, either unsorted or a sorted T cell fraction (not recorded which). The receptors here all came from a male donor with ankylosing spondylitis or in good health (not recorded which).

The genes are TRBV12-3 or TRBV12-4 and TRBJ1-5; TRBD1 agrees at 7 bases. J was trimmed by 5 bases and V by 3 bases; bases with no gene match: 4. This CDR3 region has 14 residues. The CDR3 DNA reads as TGTGCCAGCAGTTTGTCAACAGGGGATCAGCCCCAGCATTTT. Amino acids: CASSLSTGDQPQHF.

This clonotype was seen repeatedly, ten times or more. The chain's CDR3 is CASSESNGLGQYKFF. Here the CDR3 DNA reads TGCGCCAGCAGTGAGTCGAACGGTCTGGGACAGTACAAGTTCTTC. The chain is built from TRBV10-2 and TRBJ2-1, with 7 bases that match TRBD1. J lost 14 bases, V lost 0 bases, and 13 bases had no gene match. CDR3 size: 15 residues. The germline V gene encodes CDR1 WSHSY and CDR2 SAAADI.

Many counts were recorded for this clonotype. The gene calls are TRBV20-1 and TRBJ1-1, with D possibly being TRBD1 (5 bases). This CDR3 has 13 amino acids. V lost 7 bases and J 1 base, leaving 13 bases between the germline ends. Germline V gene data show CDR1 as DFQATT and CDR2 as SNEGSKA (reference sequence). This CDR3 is CSVPGLRNTEAFF. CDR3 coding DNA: TGCAGTGTTCCGGGACTAAGGAACACTGAAGCTTTCTTT.

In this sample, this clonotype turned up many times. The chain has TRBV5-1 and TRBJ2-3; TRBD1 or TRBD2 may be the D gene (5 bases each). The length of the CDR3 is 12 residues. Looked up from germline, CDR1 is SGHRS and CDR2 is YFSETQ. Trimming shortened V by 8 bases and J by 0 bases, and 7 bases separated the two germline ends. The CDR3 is CARGDSTDTQYF. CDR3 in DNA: TGCGCCAGGGGGGACAGCACAGATACGCAGTATTTT. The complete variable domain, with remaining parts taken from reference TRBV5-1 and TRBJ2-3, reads KAGVTQTPRYLIKTRGQQVTLSCSPISGHRSVSWYQQTPGQGLQFLFEYFSETQRNKGNFPGRFSGRQFSNSRSEMNVSTLELGDSALYLCARGDSTDTQYFGPGTRLTVL.

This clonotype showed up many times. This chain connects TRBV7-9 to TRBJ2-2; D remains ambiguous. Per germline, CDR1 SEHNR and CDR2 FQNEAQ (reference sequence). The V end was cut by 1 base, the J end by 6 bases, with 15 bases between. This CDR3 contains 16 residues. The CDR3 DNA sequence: TGTGCCAGCAGCTTAGTCAGGTCCTCTTCGCCCGGGGAGCTGTTTTTT. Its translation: CASSLVRSSSPGELFF.

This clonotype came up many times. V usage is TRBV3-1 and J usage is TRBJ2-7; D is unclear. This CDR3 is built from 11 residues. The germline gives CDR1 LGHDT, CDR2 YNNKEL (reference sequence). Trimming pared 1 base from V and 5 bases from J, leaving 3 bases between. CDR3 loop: CASSQGDEQYF. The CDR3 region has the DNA TGTGCCAGCAGCCAAGGAGACGAGCAGTACTTC.

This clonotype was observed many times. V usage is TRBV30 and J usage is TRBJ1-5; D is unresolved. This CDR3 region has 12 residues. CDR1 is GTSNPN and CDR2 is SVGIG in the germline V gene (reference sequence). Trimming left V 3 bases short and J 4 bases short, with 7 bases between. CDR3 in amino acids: CAWSRQNQPQHF. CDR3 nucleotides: TGTGCCTGGAGCAGGCAAAATCAGCCCCAGCATTTT.

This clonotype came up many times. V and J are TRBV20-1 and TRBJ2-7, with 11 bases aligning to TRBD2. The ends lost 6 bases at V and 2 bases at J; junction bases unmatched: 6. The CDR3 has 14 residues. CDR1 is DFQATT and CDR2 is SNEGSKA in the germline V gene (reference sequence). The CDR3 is CSAKTSGEAYEQYF. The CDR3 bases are TGCAGTGCAAAGACTAGCGGGGAGGCCTACGAGCAGTACTTC.

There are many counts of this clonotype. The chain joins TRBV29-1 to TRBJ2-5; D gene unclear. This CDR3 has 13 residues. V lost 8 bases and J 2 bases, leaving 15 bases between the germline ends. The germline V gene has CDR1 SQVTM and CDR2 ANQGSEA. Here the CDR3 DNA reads TGCAGCTCCAGCCCTGACGGGCAAGAGACCCAGTACTTC. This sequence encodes CSSSPDGQETQYF.

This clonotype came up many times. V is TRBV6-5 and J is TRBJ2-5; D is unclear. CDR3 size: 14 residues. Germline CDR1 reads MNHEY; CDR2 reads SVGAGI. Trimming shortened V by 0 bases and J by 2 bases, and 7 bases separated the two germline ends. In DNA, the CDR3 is TGTGCCAGCAGTTACTCTATGAAACAAGAGACCCAGTACTTC. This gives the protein CASSYSMKQETQYF.

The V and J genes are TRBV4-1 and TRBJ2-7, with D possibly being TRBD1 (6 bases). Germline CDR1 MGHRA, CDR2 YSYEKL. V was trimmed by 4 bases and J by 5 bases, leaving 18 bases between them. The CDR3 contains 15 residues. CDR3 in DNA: TGCGCCAGCAGCCTCGGACAGCTTAGTGGGGACGAGCAGTACTTC. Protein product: CASSLGQLSGDEQYF.

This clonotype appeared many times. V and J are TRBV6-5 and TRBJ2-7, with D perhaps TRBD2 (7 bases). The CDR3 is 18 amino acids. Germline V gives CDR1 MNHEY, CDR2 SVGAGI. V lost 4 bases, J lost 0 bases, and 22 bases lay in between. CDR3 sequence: CASSSQSRGGVSSYEQYF. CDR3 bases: TGTGCCAGCAGTTCCCAGTCGCGAGGGGGGGTCAGCTCCTACGAGCAGTACTTC.

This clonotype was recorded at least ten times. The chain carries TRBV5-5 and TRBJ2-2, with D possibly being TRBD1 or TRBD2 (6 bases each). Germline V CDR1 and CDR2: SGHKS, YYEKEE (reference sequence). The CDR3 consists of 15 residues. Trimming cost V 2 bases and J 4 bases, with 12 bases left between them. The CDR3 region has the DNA TGTGCCAGCAGCTTAGGAGGGACAACCACCGGGGAGCTGTTTTTT. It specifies CASSLGGTTTGELFF.

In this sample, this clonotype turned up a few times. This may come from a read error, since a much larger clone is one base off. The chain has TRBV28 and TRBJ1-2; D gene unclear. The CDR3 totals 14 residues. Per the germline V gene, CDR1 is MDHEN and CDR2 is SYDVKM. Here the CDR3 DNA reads TGTACCAGCAGTTGGGGAGTTGGCTCCTATGGCTACACCTTC. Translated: CTSSWGVGSYGYTF.

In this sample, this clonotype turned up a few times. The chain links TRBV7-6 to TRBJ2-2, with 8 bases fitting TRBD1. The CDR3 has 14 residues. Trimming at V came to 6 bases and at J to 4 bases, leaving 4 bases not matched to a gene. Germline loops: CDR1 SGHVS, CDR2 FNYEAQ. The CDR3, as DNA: TGTGCCAGCAGGGACAGGGCGGTCACCGGGGAGCTGTTTTTT. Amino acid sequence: CASRDRAVTGELFF.

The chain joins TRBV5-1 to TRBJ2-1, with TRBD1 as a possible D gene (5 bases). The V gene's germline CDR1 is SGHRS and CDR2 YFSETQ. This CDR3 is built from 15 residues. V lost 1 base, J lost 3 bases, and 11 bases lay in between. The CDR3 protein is CASSLWGRGYNEQFF. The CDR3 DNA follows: TGCGCCAGCAGCTTGTGGGGAAGGGGCTACAATGAGCAGTTCTTC.

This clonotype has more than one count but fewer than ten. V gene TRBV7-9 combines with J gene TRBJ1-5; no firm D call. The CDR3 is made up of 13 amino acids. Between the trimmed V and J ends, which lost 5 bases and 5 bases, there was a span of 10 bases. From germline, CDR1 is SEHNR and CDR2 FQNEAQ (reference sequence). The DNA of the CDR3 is TGTGCCAGCAGCCCAGGAGTCCATCAGCCCCAGCATTTT. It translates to CASSPGVHQPQHF. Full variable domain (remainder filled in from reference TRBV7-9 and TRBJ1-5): DTGVSQNPRHKITKRGQNVTFRCDPISEHNRLYWYRQTLGQGPEFLTYFQNEAQLEKSRLLSDRFSAERPKGSFSTLEIQRTEQGDSAMYLCASSPGVHQPQHFGDGTRLSIL.

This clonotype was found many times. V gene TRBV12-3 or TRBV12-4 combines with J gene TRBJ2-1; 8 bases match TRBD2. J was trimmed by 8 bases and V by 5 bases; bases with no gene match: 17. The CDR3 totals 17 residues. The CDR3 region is CASSPSLRPGGLDEQFF. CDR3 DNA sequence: TGTGCCAGCAGTCCCTCTCTCAGGCCGGGGGGGCTGGATGAGCAGTTCTTC.

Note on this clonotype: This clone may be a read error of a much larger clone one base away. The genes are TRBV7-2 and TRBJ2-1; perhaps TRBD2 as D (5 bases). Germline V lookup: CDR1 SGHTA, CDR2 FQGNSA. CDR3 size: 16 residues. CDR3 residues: CATSPVSGSSYNEQFF. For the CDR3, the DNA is TGTGCCACCAGCCCCGTCAGCGGCAGCTCCTACAATGAGCAGTTCTTC.

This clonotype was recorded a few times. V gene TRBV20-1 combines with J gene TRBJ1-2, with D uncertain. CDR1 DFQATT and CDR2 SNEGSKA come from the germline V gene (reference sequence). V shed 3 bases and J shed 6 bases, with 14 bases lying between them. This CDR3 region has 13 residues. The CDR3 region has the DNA TGCAGTGCTAGTGGTTTTACGGTGGATGGCTACACCTTC. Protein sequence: CSASGFTVDGYTF.

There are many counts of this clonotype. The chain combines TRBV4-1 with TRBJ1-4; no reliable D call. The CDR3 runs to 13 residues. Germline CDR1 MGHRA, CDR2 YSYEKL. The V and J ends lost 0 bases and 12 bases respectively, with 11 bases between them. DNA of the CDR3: TGCGCCAGCAGCCAAGATTATCTGGGAGAACTGTTTTTT. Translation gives CASSQDYLGELFF.

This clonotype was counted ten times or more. The CDR3 coding sequence is TGTGCCAGCAGTTTGACTAGCGGGGGACAAGAGACCCAGTACTTC. It specifies CASSLTSGGQETQYF. V is TRBV28 and J is TRBJ2-5; 12 bases match TRBD2. Trimming cost V 3 bases and J 2 bases; bases outside gene matches: 1. The CDR3 totals 15 residues. CDR1 MDHEN and CDR2 SYDVKM come from the germline V gene.

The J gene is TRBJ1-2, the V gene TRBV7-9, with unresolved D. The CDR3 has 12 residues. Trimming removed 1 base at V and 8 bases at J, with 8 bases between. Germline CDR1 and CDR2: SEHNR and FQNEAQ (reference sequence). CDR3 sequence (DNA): TGTGCCAGCAGCTTAGGTCCTGGAGGCTACACCTTC. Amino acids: CASSLGPGGYTF.

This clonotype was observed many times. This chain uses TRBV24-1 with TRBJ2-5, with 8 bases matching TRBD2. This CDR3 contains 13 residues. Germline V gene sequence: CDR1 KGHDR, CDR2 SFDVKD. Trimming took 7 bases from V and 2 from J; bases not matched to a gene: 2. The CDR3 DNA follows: TGTGCCACCAGCCGGGGGGGACAAGAGACCCAGTACTTC. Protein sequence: CATSRGGQETQYF.

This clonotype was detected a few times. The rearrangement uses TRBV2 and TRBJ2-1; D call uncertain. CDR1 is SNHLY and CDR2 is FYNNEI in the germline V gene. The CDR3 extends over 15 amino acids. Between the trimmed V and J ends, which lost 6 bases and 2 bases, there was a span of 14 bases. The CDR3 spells CASSRSVVTYNEQFF. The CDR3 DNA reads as TGTGCCAGCAGCCGATCCGTGGTTACCTACAATGAGCAGTTCTTC.